The 14 T cell receptor beta chains below all came from one sample that was sequenced in a study of control samples from healthy donors and cancer patients. Using immunoSEQ multiplex PCR, the repertoire was profiled, and TCRdb retains in-frame clones only, with some absent. The sample holds fewer than 200,000 clones, about 92% seen once. Sequencing was done on a sample of blood. These receptors came from a man younger than 40 in good health.

This clone has just a few counts. The rearrangement joins TRBV7-2 to TRBJ2-3; 7 bases fit TRBD2. The ends lost 5 bases at V and 7 bases at J; junction bases unmatched: 6. Germline CDR1 SGHTA, CDR2 FQGNSA. The CDR3 length is 13 residues. CDR3 bases: TGTGCCAGCAGCGGGTCTAGCGGAAATACGCAGTATTTT. It yields the protein CASSGSSGNTQYF. Variable domain in full (rest from reference TRBV7-2 and TRBJ2-3): GAGVSQSPSNKVTEKGKDVELRCDPISGHTALYWYRQSLGQGLEFLIYFQGNSAPDKSGLPSDRFSAERTGGSVSTLTIQRTQQEDSAVYLCASSGSSGNTQYFGPGTRLTVL.

V is TRBV11-1 and J is TRBJ2-1; unclear D gene. CDR1 is SGHAT and CDR2 is FQDESV in the germline V gene (reference sequence). The germline V and J ends were trimmed by 1 base and 9 bases, with 7 bases remaining between them. The CDR3 covers 12 residues. The CDR3 loop is CASSLDGSEQFF. Written as DNA, the CDR3 is TGTGCCAGCAGCTTAGATGGCTCTGAGCAGTTCTTC.

The gene calls are TRBV6-5 and TRBJ1-1, with D tentatively TRBD1 (5 bases). CDR3 length: 15 amino acids. Germline loops: CDR1 MNHEY, CDR2 SVGAGI. V was shortened by 7 bases and J by 0 bases, with 15 bases between the two germline ends. The CDR3 DNA sequence: TGTGCCAGCATGGTCAGGAGGGGCCTGAACACTGAAGCTTTCTTT. It encodes CASMVRRGLNTEAFF.

The rearrangement joins TRBV29-1 to TRBJ2-7, with a possible D match to TRBD1 (6 bases). Germline V gene data show CDR1 as SQVTM and CDR2 as ANQGSEA. CDR3 length: 14 residues. V dropped 2 bases and J dropped 7 bases, with 18 bases sitting between them. CDR3 nucleotide sequence: TGCAGCGTTGAATTGCAGGGGTCCCCGAGAGAGCAGTACTTC. It specifies CSVELQGSPREQYF.

This chain joins TRBV5-1 and TRBJ1-4, with D hard to call. Germline assignment: CDR1 SGHRS and CDR2 YFSETQ. V lost 1 base to trimming and J lost 7 bases, with 8 bases between them. CDR3 length equals 13 residues. CDR3 coding DNA: TGCGCCAGCAGCTTGACCCTGGGTGAAAAACTGTTTTTT. It codes for CASSLTLGEKLFF.

The CDR3 reads CASSQDWRNEQFF. In DNA, the CDR3 is TGTGCCAGCAGCCAAGATTGGCGCAATGAGCAGTTCTTC. The rearrangement links TRBV14 to TRBJ2-1, with D hard to call. Deletions cut 0 bases from V and 6 bases from J, with 6 bases between. This CDR3 contains 13 residues. The germline gives CDR1 SGHDN, CDR2 FVKESK.

This rearrangement joins TRBV24-1 to TRBJ2-3; D gene uncertain. From germline, CDR1 is KGHDR and CDR2 SFDVKD. The V end was cut by 3 bases, the J end by 7 bases, with 10 bases between. The CDR3 length is 13 residues. CDR3 nucleotides: TGTGCCACCAGTGATCCTAAAAGGAATACGCAGTATTTT. As protein: CATSDPKRNTQYF.

The V call is TRBV9, the J call TRBJ2-1; 7 bases are a match to TRBD2. The germline gives CDR1 SGDLS, CDR2 YYNGEE. The CDR3 extends over 15 amino acids. V gave up 0 bases and J gave up 4 bases; unmatched junction bases: 4. The CDR3 sequence: CASSVVGEGYNEQFF. CDR3 DNA sequence: TGTGCCAGCAGCGTAGTGGGGGAGGGGTACAATGAGCAGTTCTTC.

V is TRBV5-5 and J is TRBJ2-7; 8 nucleotides agree with TRBD1. Germline V lookup: CDR1 SGHKS, CDR2 YYEKEE (reference sequence). V lost 3 bases, J lost 4 bases, and 9 bases stayed unmatched. This CDR3 comprises 15 residues. The DNA for the CDR3 is TGTGCCAGCAGCTCCCGGACAGGGCTTTCATACGAGCAGTACTTC. Translated: CASSSRTGLSYEQYF.

The chain couples TRBV27 to TRBJ2-1; D unresolved. Trimming removed 3 bases at V and 5 bases at J, with 5 bases between. The length of the CDR3 is 12 residues. CDR1 and CDR2 from the germline V gene are MNHEY and SMNVEV (reference sequence). The CDR3 DNA is TGTGCCAGCAGTTTTGGTGACAATGAGCAGTTCTTC. Its translation is CASSFGDNEQFF.

This clone was observed a few times. This sequence joins TRBV11-2 and TRBJ1-5; D remains ambiguous. Germline-derived CDR1 and CDR2 are SGHAT and FQNNGV. The germline V and J ends were trimmed by 5 bases and 0 bases, with 11 bases remaining between them. This CDR3 region has 15 residues. The CDR3 region is CASSKGIDSNQPQHF. In DNA, the CDR3 is TGTGCCAGCAGCAAGGGCATCGATAGCAATCAGCCCCAGCATTTT.

CDR3 residues: CASSGRSSGGTDTQYF. CDR3 nucleotides: TGTGCCAGCAGCGGACGGAGTAGCGGGGGAACAGATACGCAGTATTTT. The chain has TRBV2 and TRBJ2-3; 9 bases are a match to TRBD2. J lost 3 bases, V lost 6 bases, and 10 bases had no gene match. Per the germline V gene, CDR1 is SNHLY and CDR2 is FYNNEI. The CDR3 is 16 amino acids. The full variable domain, completed using reference TRBV2 and TRBJ2-3, is EPEVTQTPSHQVTQMGQEVILRCVPISNHLYFYWYRQILGQKVEFLVSFYNNEISEKSEIFDDQFSVERPDGSNFTLKIRSTKLEDSAMYFCASSGRSSGGTDTQYFGPGTRLTVL.

The CDR3 is CASSLGVVTGPPNYGYTF. CDR3 in DNA: TGTGCCAGCAGCTTAGGTGTTGTGACAGGGCCGCCTAACTATGGCTACACCTTC. This chain joins TRBV11-2 and TRBJ1-2, with 7 bases that match TRBD1. After removal of 1 base from V and 0 bases from J, the junction contained 11 bases not matched to a gene. The CDR3 is 18 residues long. Germline V gene sequence: CDR1 SGHAT, CDR2 FQNNGV. Together with reference TRBV11-2 and TRBJ1-2, the CDR3 gives the full variable domain: EAGVAQSPRYKIIEKRQSVAFWCNPISGHATLYWYQQILGQGPKLLIQFQNNGVVDDSQLPKDRFSAERLKGVDSTLKIQPAKLEDSAVYLCASSLGVVTGPPNYGYTFGSGTRLTVV.

This clone was seen just once. The chain employs TRBV2 and TRBJ1-2, with unresolved D. CDR1 is SNHLY, CDR2 FYNNEI, per germline. Trimming left V 2 bases short and J 6 bases short, with 10 bases between. This CDR3 has 13 residues. The DNA of the CDR3 is TGTGCCAGCAGTGAATACGCCGTCGATGGCTACACCTTC. Protein: CASSEYAVDGYTF.